The clone carrying this T cell receptor (beta chain) was counted at least ten times. Its cognate antigen is unknown. The CDR3 sequence is 13 residues long. Trimming stripped 2 bases from V and 2 bases from J, with 7 bases between. The sample comes from a study of T cells after yellow fever vaccination. Findings and caveats of the study: Most clones from primary vaccination were detected again post-booster (just under 97% CD4, 88% CD8).

Each CDR3 protein is one row after TCRdb ran MiXCR on the 5' RACE reads. Counted here are roughly 310,000 distinct CDR3 sequences, 8% to 10% occurring once; the ten biggest clones make up roughly 17%. This sequence joins TRBV12-3 or TRBV12-4 and TRBJ2-7; possible D gene TRBD2, 5 bases. Specimen: PBMCs, collected on the day of the first yellow fever vaccination. The TCR comes from a man younger than 30 who received the YFV17D yellow fever vaccine. In nucleotides, the CDR3 is TGTGCCAGCAGTTTAAGAGGGACCTACGAGCAGTACGTC. Translating it yields CASSLRGTYEQYV.